These 14 T cell receptor beta chains came from one sample sequenced in a study of cytomegalovirus exposure and HLA in healthy donors. Amplification used 60 Vbeta primers and 13 Jbeta primers. Data came from immunoSEQ multiplex PCR; TCRdb stores just in-frame clones and leaves some out. The sample includes around 99,000 clones, nearly 70% seen only once; the top ten take 5.4%. The sequencing sample was made of PBMCs. Receptors were obtained from a woman between 65 and 79 years old in good health and CMV-seropositive.

V usage is TRBV7-6 and J usage is TRBJ1-1; D not resolved. Germline CDR1 is SGHVS and CDR2 is FNYEAQ. The CDR3 totals 13 residues. V lost 5 bases and J lost 4, with 11 bases in between. CDR3 nucleotide sequence: TGTGCCAGCAGCCCCGGAGAAGGCACTGAAGCTTTCTTT. It yields the protein CASSPGEGTEAFF.

This clone has just a few counts. The chain couples TRBV14 to TRBJ1-3, with 7 bases fitting TRBD1. Trimming removed 4 bases from V and 2 bases from J; junction bases left unmatched: 2. The CDR3 runs to 14 residues. Germline V lookup: CDR1 SGHDN, CDR2 FVKESK. This CDR3 reads CASSLDRAGNTIYF. The CDR3 nucleotides read TGTGCCAGCAGCCTCGACAGGGCTGGAAACACCATATATTTT.

The chain links TRBV10-3 to TRBJ2-7; 9 bases match TRBD1. V lost 2 bases to trimming and J lost 5 bases; unmatched junction nucleotides: 4. The CDR3 has 14 amino acids. Looked up from germline, CDR1 is ENHRY and CDR2 is SYGVKD. The CDR3 nucleotides read TGTGCCATCAGTGAGGGGGGACAGGGTAACGAGCAGTACTTC. Translating gives CAISEGGQGNEQYF.

The CDR3, as DNA: TGTGCCAGCGCCGAGGGCCGCCAAGAGACCCAGTACTTC. This encodes CASAEGRQETQYF. The gene calls are TRBV5-4 and TRBJ2-5; possible D gene TRBD2, 5 bases. The CDR3 sequence is 13 residues long. Trimming stripped 7 bases from V and 1 base from J, with 11 bases between. Germline values: CDR1 SGHNT, CDR2 YYREEE (reference sequence). Using reference TRBV5-4 and TRBJ2-5 for the parts outside the CDR3, the full variable domain is ETGVTQSPTHLIKTRGQQVTLRCSSQSGHNTVSWYQQALGQGPQFIFQYYREEENGRGNFPPRFSGLQFPNYSSELNVNALELDDSALYLCASAEGRQETQYFGPGTRLLVL.

The chain joins TRBV2 to TRBJ2-7; 8 nucleotides line up with TRBD2. Germline V gene lookup returns CDR1 SNHLY and CDR2 FYNNEI. There are 14 residues in the CDR3. After removal of 6 bases from V and 4 bases from J, the junction contained 8 bases not matched to a gene. CDR3 loop: CASSVHGGVYEQYF. The CDR3 coding sequence is TGTGCCAGCAGCGTACACGGGGGGGTTTACGAGCAGTACTTC.

In this sample, this clone turned up a few times. The chain links TRBV5-6 to TRBJ1-1; 7 bases map to TRBD1. Unmatched junction bases numbered 6, after V lost 4 bases and J lost 3 bases. The CDR3 is 14 residues long. Germline V gene sequence: CDR1 SGHDT, CDR2 YYEEEE. CDR3 region: CASSHLTGHTEAFF. CDR3 in DNA: TGTGCCAGCAGCCACCTGACAGGGCACACTGAAGCTTTCTTT. The full variable domain, with the rest looked up from reference TRBV5-6 and TRBJ1-1, is DAGVTQSPTHLIKTRGQQVTLRCSPKSGHDTVSWYQQALGQGPQFIFQYYEEEERQRGNFPDRFSGHQFPNYSSELNVNALLLGDSALYLCASSHLTGHTEAFFGQGTRLTVV.

The V call is TRBV5-4, the J call TRBJ1-1, with 8 bases identical to TRBD1. Germline-derived CDR1 and CDR2 are SGHNT and YYREEE (reference sequence). V dropped 4 bases and J dropped 6; count of bases not matched to a gene: 2. This CDR3 is 12 amino acids long. The CDR3 sequence is CASSLQGAEAFF. In nucleotides, the CDR3 is TGTGCCAGCAGCCTACAGGGGGCTGAAGCTTTCTTT.

This clone was recorded only once. The gene calls are TRBV18 and TRBJ1-5, with D hard to call. The CDR3 is 16 amino acids. The V gene lost 2 bases and the J gene lost 5 bases, with 16 bases spanning the gap. Per the germline V gene, CDR1 is KGHSH and CDR2 is LQKENI. CDR3 DNA sequence: TGTGCCAGCTCACCAAATTTGGCCCTCGGGGATCAGCCCCAGCATTTT. Translated: CASSPNLALGDQPQHF.

This clone was seen only a few times. The J gene is TRBJ1-1, the V gene TRBV5-6, with D tentatively TRBD1 (5 bases). Trimming shortened V by 1 base and J by 4 bases, and 8 bases separated the two germline ends. The V gene's germline CDR1 is SGHDT and CDR2 YYEEEE. The CDR3 consists of 13 residues. DNA of the CDR3: TGTGCCAGCAGCTTGCACGGGGGCACTGAAGCTTTCTTT. This gives the protein CASSLHGGTEAFF.

The rearrangement uses TRBV4-1 and TRBJ2-2, with 11 bases that match TRBD2. The V gene end was trimmed by 4 bases and the J gene end by 5 bases; junction bases not matched to a gene: 12. CDR1 is MGHRA, CDR2 YSYEKL, per germline. The CDR3 has 18 amino acids. CDR3 nucleotide sequence: TGCGCCAGCAGCCGTGATCGACCGGGACTAGCGGTTACCGGGGAGCTGTTTTTT. It specifies CASSRDRPGLAVTGELFF.

The V gene is TRBV2, the J gene TRBJ1-2; 9 bases are a match to TRBD1. The CDR3 length is 14 residues. Germline V gives CDR1 SNHLY, CDR2 FYNNEI. With 1 base clipped from V and 9 bases from J, the junction kept 6 bases outside the gene matches. CDR3 sequence (DNA): TGTGCCAGCAGTGAAGGGCGGACAGGGGTTCGCTACACCTTC. It codes for CASSEGRTGVRYTF. Together with reference TRBV2 and TRBJ1-2, the CDR3 gives the full variable domain: EPEVTQTPSHQVTQMGQEVILRCVPISNHLYFYWYRQILGQKVEFLVSFYNNEISEKSEIFDDQFSVERPDGSNFTLKIRSTKLEDSAMYFCASSEGRTGVRYTFGSGTRLTVV.

This clone was picked up a small number of times. This rearrangement joins TRBV6-5 to TRBJ1-2; TRBD1 aligns across 7 bases. The germline V gene encodes CDR1 MNHEY and CDR2 SVGAGI. The CDR3 spans 12 residues. V was pared by 6 bases and J by 7 bases, with 5 bases of the junction left unmatched. CDR3 DNA: TGTGCCAGCAGCCCGACAGGGACTGGCTACACCTTC. Translated: CASSPTGTGYTF.

The V gene is TRBV29-1, the J gene TRBJ1-1, with TRBD1 as a possible D gene (5 bases). V lost 7 bases and J lost 2, with 14 bases in between. This CDR3 is built from 13 residues. Germline CDR1 reads SQVTM; CDR2 reads ANQGSEA. The DNA of the CDR3 is TGCAGCGCCAGGACACAAGACAACACTGAAGCTTTCTTT. Translation: CSARTQDNTEAFF.

The rearrangement uses TRBV6-6 and TRBJ1-5, with 7 bases identical to TRBD1. This CDR3 spans 14 amino acids. Germline-derived CDR1 and CDR2 are MNHNY and SVGAGI (reference sequence). After removal of 5 bases from V and 6 bases from J, the junction contained 7 bases not matched to a gene. CDR3 bases: TGTGCCAGCAGTGCCCTGACAGGGATTCAGCCCCAGCATTTT. Its protein is CASSALTGIQPQHF.